This TCR beta chain was identified in a study of blood T cell repertoires in COVID-19. Study at large: The cDNA or gDNA used as material had been derived from T cells, B-cell-depleted T cells, or PBMCs.

The CDR3 is 14 residues long. Germline V gene lookup returns CDR1 SGHTA and CDR2 FQGNSA. V gave up 5 bases and J gave up 0 bases, with 11 bases separating them. This clone has just a few counts. Assay: immunoSEQ multiplex PCR; the TCRdb copy retains only in-frame clones and omits some. The data contain under 350,000 clones, approximately 90% of them seen just once; the ten biggest clones take up 3.6%. Sequences were obtained from peripheral blood. The J gene is TRBJ2-7, the V gene TRBV7-2, with a weak D call TRBD1 (5 bases). The TCR originated in a man aged 18 to 35 with active or convalescent COVID-19. The CDR3 region has the DNA TGTGCCAGCAGCGCCCAGGGATCCTCCTACGAGCAGTACTTC. Its translation is CASSAQGSSYEQYF.